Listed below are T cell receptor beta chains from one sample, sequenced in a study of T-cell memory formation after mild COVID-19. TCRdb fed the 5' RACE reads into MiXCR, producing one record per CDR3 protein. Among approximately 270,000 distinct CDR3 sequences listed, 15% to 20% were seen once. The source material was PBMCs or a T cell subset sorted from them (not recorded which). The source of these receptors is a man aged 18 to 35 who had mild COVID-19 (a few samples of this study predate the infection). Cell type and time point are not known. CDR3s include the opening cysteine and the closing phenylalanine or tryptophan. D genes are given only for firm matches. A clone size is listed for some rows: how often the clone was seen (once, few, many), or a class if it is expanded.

TGTGCCAGCAGCTTAGGGTCCCAACGTTGGGATACGCAGTATTTT	CASSLGSQRWDTQYF	TRBJ2-3	.	TRBV7-2	.
TGCGCCAGCAGCTCCCAGACGTCAACTAATGAAAAACTGTTTTTT	CASSSQTSTNEKLFF	TRBJ1-4	few	TRBV5-1	.
TGTGCCGCCCTTGGACAGGGAACCTACGAGCAGTACTTC	CAALGQGTYEQYF	TRBJ2-7	.	TRBV10-3	TRBD1
TGTGCCAGCAGCTTAGGGGGACAGAGGCATCAGCCCCAGCATTTT	CASSLGGQRHQPQHF	TRBJ1-5	once	TRBV7-6	TRBD1
TGTGCCAGCAGTAGGGGAACCTACCAAGAGACCCAGTACTTC	CASSRGTYQETQYF	TRBJ2-5	.	TRBV6-2/TRBV6-3	.
TGCGCCAGCAGCCAAACGGACAGCAGCTCTGGGGCCAACGTCCTGACTTTC	CASSQTDSSSGANVLTF	TRBJ2-6	.	TRBV4-1	.
TGTGCCAGCACCTTAGGGGGGGGCCTCCCGGATACGCAGTATTTT	CASTLGGGLPDTQYF	TRBJ2-3	.	TRBV28	.
TGTGCCAGCAGCTTTGGTAGCGGGGGGTTAGCAGATACGCAGTATTTT	CASSFGSGGLADTQYF	TRBJ2-3	.	TRBV11-3	TRBD2
TGCGCCAGCAGCCAAGATAGGGCGGGGGGGCACAATGAGCAGTTCTTC	CASSQDRAGGHNEQFF	TRBJ2-1	many	TRBV4-3	TRBD2
TGTGTGACCGGACGGGGGTCATCCGAGCAGTACTTC	CVTGRGSSEQYF	TRBJ2-7	.	TRBV10-3	.
TGTGCCAGCAGCTTGGGAGATCGCGGGGAGCTGTTTTTT	CASSLGDRGELFF	TRBJ2-2	.	TRBV5-5	.
TGCGCCAGCGGAAAACAGGACACCGGGGAGCTGTTTTTT	CASGKQDTGELFF	TRBJ2-2	few	TRBV5-1	.
TGTGCCACCAGCAGGTTGAGCAGGTCGGGCTCCTACGAGCAGTACTTC	CATSRLSRSGSYEQYF	TRBJ2-7	many	TRBV15	.